A single sample is the source of the 24 T cell receptor beta chains below, sequenced in a study of human T cells and chemical hapten exposure (dated by TCRdb to the early 2020s). The intended sense of this specimen's time point label: patch test 3, about 24 weeks after DPC sensitization. In light of the paper, this sample's treatment or condition label describes: therapeutic diphenylcyclopropenone sensitization with weekly scalp DPC. Library creation used RACE. These reads were obtained on a NextSeq 500. TCRdb took the public reads, trimmed them with fastp at Q25, ran MiXCR for clone calling and kept in-frame beta chains. Rows with one shared CDR3 protein collapse into an entry with the most common genes and DNA. The sample table contains 27,000 or so distinct CDR3 sequences; only one count was recorded for 5% to 6% of them. The ten largest clones represent around 6% of the sample. The sample here was whole blood, taken in connection with sensitization to the hapten diphenylcyclopropenone (DPC). These receptors all come from a man aged 25 to 40 with alopecia areata. Some clones in this sample may be carry-over from other donors' samples.

This clonotype was counted at least ten times. The chain uses TRBV27 and TRBJ2-3; D may be TRBD2 (6 bases). The CDR3 covers 14 residues. Trimming took off 5 bases at V and 0 bases at J, with 9 bases between the two ends. Germline lookup yields CDR1 MNHEY and CDR2 SMNVEV (reference sequence). This CDR3 reads CASSGLTSTDTQYF. The CDR3 DNA sequence: TGTGCCAGCAGTGGACTAACTAGCACAGATACGCAGTATTTT.

This clonotype was counted at least ten times. An end of the junction does not agree with germline; a read error may underlie this. V is TRBV30 and J is TRBJ1-1; D unclear. Germline V CDR1 and CDR2: GTSNPN, SVGIG (reference sequence). The CDR3 is made up of 14 amino acids. The chain's CDR3 is CAWSRQTLNTEASF. The CDR3 DNA is TGTGCCTGGAGTCGGCAGACCCTGAACACTGAAGCTTCCTTT.

This clonotype has a count of ten or more. The rearrangement joins TRBV7-2 to TRBJ2-7, with 11 positions matching TRBD2. Germline CDR1 reads SGHTA; CDR2 reads FQGNSA. V trimming: 5 bases; J trimming: 4 bases; junction bases outside the gene matches: 16. The length of the CDR3 is 18 residues. The CDR3 DNA reads as TGTGCCAGCAGCCCTCCGGGGTTCCTAGCGGGAGGTTGGTACGAGCAGTACTTC. Translating it yields CASSPPGFLAGGWYEQYF.

This chain connects TRBV28 to TRBJ2-2; possibly TRBD2 for D (5 bases). V was clipped by 3 bases and J by 5 bases, with 7 bases between them. The CDR3 length is 13 residues. Germline CDR1 and CDR2: MDHEN and SYDVKM. The DNA of the CDR3 is TGTGCCAGCAGTTTTCGGGGAACCGGGGAGCTGTTTTTT. Translated: CASSFRGTGELFF.

Ten or more counts support this clonotype. The chain carries TRBV6-4 and TRBJ2-2; 8 bases are shared with TRBD1. Per the germline V gene, CDR1 is MRHNA and CDR2 is SNTAGT. This CDR3 spans 15 amino acids. V lost 6 bases to trimming and J lost 0 bases; unmatched junction nucleotides: 3. The CDR3 nucleotides read TGTGCCAGCAGAAAGACAGGGGCGAACACCGGGGAGCTGTTTTTT. The encoded protein is CASRKTGANTGELFF.

This clonotype was seen ten or more times. CDR3 protein: CASSLGSLNSPLHF. The CDR3 nucleotides are TGTGCCAGCAGTTTAGGTTCCCTGAATTCACCCCTCCACTTT. This sequence joins TRBV12-3 or TRBV12-4 and TRBJ1-6; D is undetermined. Trimming took 1 base from V and 7 from J, leaving 8 bases between them. This CDR3 comprises 14 residues.

At least ten counts were recorded for this clonotype. The chain carries TRBV18 and TRBJ2-7; D tentatively reads TRBD1 or TRBD2 (5 bases each). CDR1 KGHSH and CDR2 LQKENI come from the germline V gene. The CDR3 extends over 15 amino acids. Trimming stripped 2 bases from V and 8 bases from J, with 19 bases between. The CDR3 spells CASSPEVEGRLKQYF. CDR3 DNA: TGTGCCAGCTCACCAGAGGTTGAGGGACGCTTGAAGCAGTACTTC.

This clonotype was detected many times. The chain carries TRBV7-9 and TRBJ2-3; TRBD2 matches at 8 bases. This CDR3 region has 15 residues. V dropped 2 bases and J dropped 1; count of bases not matched to a gene: 2. Germline V CDR1 and CDR2: SEHNR, FQNEAQ (reference sequence). The chain's CDR3 is CASSLKAGGTDTQYF. The CDR3, as DNA: TGTGCCAGCAGCTTAAAAGCGGGGGGCACAGATACGCAGTATTTT.

This clonotype occurred many times. The chain links TRBV3-1 to TRBJ1-1; D not resolved. Germline V gives CDR1 LGHDT, CDR2 YNNKEL (reference sequence). This CDR3 contains 15 residues. Trimming pared 0 bases from V and 10 bases from J, leaving 18 bases between. The chain's CDR3 is CASSQDPFARMGAFF. Here the CDR3 DNA reads TGTGCCAGCAGCCAAGATCCGTTTGCCCGCATGGGAGCTTTCTTT.

This clonotype was seen repeatedly, ten times or more. The genes are TRBV14 and TRBJ2-2; D is unresolved. Germline V gives CDR1 SGHDN, CDR2 FVKESK. V lost 0 bases, J lost 6 bases, and 8 bases lay in between. The CDR3 extends over 14 amino acids. CDR3 sequence reads: CASSQEMRSGELFF. DNA of the CDR3: TGTGCCAGCAGCCAAGAGATGCGATCCGGGGAGCTGTTTTTT.

At least ten counts were recorded for this clonotype. The chain carries TRBV7-8 and TRBJ2-3; TRBD1 is a possible D gene (5 bases). CDR3 length: 15 amino acids. The V gene lost 1 base and the J gene lost 4 bases, with 12 bases spanning the gap. Germline assignment: CDR1 SGHVS and CDR2 FQNEAQ. The CDR3 bases are TGTGCCAGCAGCTTAGAAGGGGCGGTGGCAGATACGCAGTATTTT. Its translation: CASSLEGAVADTQYF.

This clonotype has ten or more counts. This chain uses TRBV19 with TRBJ1-2, with 8 bases that match TRBD1. The CDR3 contains 14 residues. Germline CDR1 is LNHDA and CDR2 is SQIVND (reference sequence). V shed 3 bases, J shed 2 bases, and the junction held 2 bases outside the gene matches. The CDR3 bases are TGTGCCAGTAGTATCCAGGGGGCCAACTATGGCTACACCTTC. It is translated as CASSIQGANYGYTF.

At least ten counts were recorded for this clonotype. J is TRBJ2-5 and V is TRBV12-3 or TRBV12-4; 9 bases agree with TRBD1. This CDR3 is 14 amino acids long. The junction had 3 bases not matched to a gene; V was cut back by 3 bases and J by 4 bases. The CDR3 protein is CASSFGQGSETQYF. CDR3 in DNA: TGTGCCAGCAGTTTCGGACAGGGGTCAGAGACCCAGTACTTC.

The sample holds many counts of this clonotype. The chain combines TRBV12-3 or TRBV12-4 with TRBJ2-4; D not certain. Trimming shortened V by 6 bases and J by 7 bases, and 13 bases separated the two germline ends. The CDR3 consists of 13 residues. CDR3 sequence: CASSPNDGNIQYF. The CDR3 coding sequence is TGTGCCAGCAGCCCAAACGATGGGAACATTCAGTACTTC.

This clonotype came up many times. CDR3 protein: CASSQAGPIEQFF. The CDR3 nucleotides are TGTGCCAGCAGTCAAGCGGGTCCAATTGAGCAGTTCTTC. The chain employs TRBV3-2 and TRBJ2-1. TRBV3-2 is annotated as a pseudogene. CDR3 length: 13 residues.

The table lists this clonotype with many counts. This chain connects TRBV7-2 to TRBJ1-4, with 7 bases that match TRBD1. CDR1 is SGHTA, CDR2 FQGNSA, per germline. The V and J ends lost 3 bases and 14 bases, in that order; junction bases with no gene match: 3. The CDR3 has 11 residues. The CDR3 coding sequence is TGTGCCAGCAGCTTGGGACAGCGGCTGTTTTTT. Translation: CASSLGQRLFF.

This clonotype has a count of ten or more. This rearrangement joins TRBV29-1 to TRBJ2-3; D gene unclear. V lost 6 bases, J lost 3 bases, and 4 bases lay in between. Per the germline V gene, CDR1 is SQVTM and CDR2 is ANQGSEA. This CDR3 spans 10 amino acids. The CDR3 nucleotides read TGCAGCGTCCGAACAGATACGCAGTATTTT. Its translation is CSVRTDTQYF.

This clonotype was recorded many times. The chain joins TRBV7-6 to TRBJ2-3, with 9 nucleotides matching TRBD2. Germline V CDR1 and CDR2: SGHVS, FNYEAQ. CDR3 length: 15 amino acids. With 5 bases clipped from V and 1 base from J, the junction kept 4 bases outside the gene matches. CDR3 DNA: TGTGCCAGCAGCCCACCTAGCGGGGGCACAGATACGCAGTATTTT. It specifies CASSPPSGGTDTQYF. Based on the CDR3 plus reference TRBV7-6 and TRBJ2-3, the full variable domain is GAGVSQSPRYKVTKRGQDVALRCDPISGHVSLYWYRQALGQGPEFLTYFNYEAQQDKSGLPNDRFSAERPEGSISTLTIQRTEQRDSAMYRCASSPPSGGTDTQYFGPGTRLTVL.

This clonotype was observed at least ten times. The V and J genes are TRBV7-2 and TRBJ1-1, with a weak D call TRBD1 (6 bases). The V and J ends lost 5 bases and 2 bases respectively, with 9 bases between them. The germline V gene encodes CDR1 SGHTA and CDR2 FQGNSA. The CDR3 length is 13 residues. CDR3 loop: CASSAGQNTEAFF. The CDR3 bases are TGTGCCAGCAGCGCGGGACAAAACACTGAAGCTTTCTTT.

This clonotype was seen at least ten times. V usage is TRBV2 and J usage is TRBJ2-3; 7 bases align to TRBD2. The V segment lost 6 bases and the J segment 6 bases; nucleotides outside the gene matches: 15. The CDR3 extends over 16 amino acids. CDR1 SNHLY and CDR2 FYNNEI come from the germline V gene. The CDR3 DNA reads TGTGCCAGCAGATCCACCGGGGGGTCGGATGTGGATACGCAGTATTTT. Encoded protein: CASRSTGGSDVDTQYF. The full variable domain, its missing parts supplied by reference TRBV2 and TRBJ2-3, is EPEVTQTPSHQVTQMGQEVILRCVPISNHLYFYWYRQILGQKVEFLVSFYNNEISEKSEIFDDQFSVERPDGSNFTLKIRSTKLEDSAMYFCASRSTGGSDVDTQYFGPGTRLTVL.

This clonotype was counted at least ten times. This chain connects TRBV12-3 or TRBV12-4 to TRBJ1-6; D remains ambiguous. The germline V and J ends were trimmed by 6 bases and 9 bases, with 18 bases remaining between them. The length of the CDR3 is 15 residues. The CDR3 loop is CASSLREGLGSPLHF. The CDR3 DNA is TGTGCCAGCAGCCTGAGGGAAGGCTTAGGTTCACCCCTCCACTTT.

This clonotype has ten or more counts. The chain links TRBV6-1 to TRBJ2-1, with a tentative D call TRBD2 (5 bases). The CDR3 is 13 amino acids. CDR1 and CDR2 (germline): MNHNS, SASEGT. V shed 4 bases and J shed 7 bases, with 11 bases lying between them. CDR3 coding DNA: TGTGCCAGCAGTGGCTTATGGAGGAATGAGCAGTTCTTC. Translating gives CASSGLWRNEQFF.

This clonotype was counted only a few times. The chain joins TRBV30 to TRBJ1-4, with D perhaps TRBD1 (5 bases). This CDR3 comprises 15 residues. The V and J ends lost 0 bases and 7 bases respectively, with 15 bases between them. Germline V gene lookup returns CDR1 GTSNPN and CDR2 SVGIG (reference sequence). The CDR3 spells CAWSVRGAWSEKLFF. CDR3 coding DNA: TGTGCCTGGAGTGTACGAGGGGCTTGGAGTGAAAAACTGTTTTTT.

About this clonotype itself: This could be a read error, since a much larger clone is one nucleotide away. The missing conserved phenylalanine or tryptophan at the end of this CDR3 makes a read error likely. The rearrangement uses TRBV6-2 or TRBV6-3 and TRBJ1-5, with TRBD1 matching over 9 bases. Germline assignment: CDR1 MNHEY and CDR2 SVGEGT. The junction had 4 bases not matched to a gene; V was cut back by 7 bases and J by 6 bases. This CDR3 is 13 amino acids long. The CDR3, as DNA: TGTGCCAGCACTTCGACAGGGGGTCAGCCCCAGCATTCT. Translating gives CASTSTGGQPQHS.